Each of the 3 T cell receptor beta chains below was sequenced from the same sample in a study of CD8+ T cells in alopecia areata. The treatment here: oral pan-JAK inhibitor, 5-10 mg twice daily. Following RNA extraction, reverse transcription yielded cDNA that acted as the sequencing template. The assay was immunoSEQ multiplex PCR, and TCRdb's table has in-frame clones only and misses some. The table records around 200,000 clones, around 58% of them present only once. This specimen consisted of CD8+ T cells sorted from blood, obtained at week 24, from a patient treated with tofacitinib. Every receptor here comes from a human donor with alopecia areata.

This clone was seen just once. The V and J genes are TRBV2 and TRBJ1-5, with TRBD1 as a possible D gene (5 bases). Germline CDR1 reads SNHLY; CDR2 reads FYNNEI. The V end was cut by 4 bases, the J end by 0 bases, with 13 bases between. The CDR3 is 16 residues long. CDR3 bases: TGTGCCAGCAGTGCAGGACATTCGGATAGCAATCAGCCCCAGCATTTT. Protein product: CASSAGHSDSNQPQHF.

The table lists this clone with a few counts. The rearrangement uses TRBV5-1 and TRBJ1-1; 10 bases line up with TRBD1. Germline values: CDR1 SGHRS, CDR2 YFSETQ. The CDR3 sequence is 13 residues long. J lost 4 bases, V lost 3 bases, and 0 bases had no gene match. The CDR3 DNA reads TGCGCCAGCAGCTGGACAGGGGGCACTGAAGCTTTCTTT. Translated: CASSWTGGTEAFF.

The CDR3 DNA reads as TGTGCCAGCAGTTCCCGGGGCCGAAGTACTGAAAAACTGTTTTTT. Its protein is CASSSRGRSTEKLFF. This chain connects TRBV27 to TRBJ1-4, with TRBD1 as a possible D gene (5 bases). V was pared by 4 bases and J by 7 bases, with 16 bases between. Germline V gene lookup returns CDR1 MNHEY and CDR2 SMNVEV (reference sequence). CDR3 length: 15 residues.